This T cell receptor beta chain was documented in a study of T cells in women clearing cervical HPV infection. Study observations and caveats: Timing of associations relative to infection is unclear; T-cell subsets were not isolated. TRBV6-7 abundance was lower in cases than controls (around 0.1% versus 0.15%).

Unmatched junction bases numbered 8, after V lost 4 bases and J lost 2 bases. This CDR3 is built from 15 residues. Germline values: CDR1 SGHRS, CDR2 YFSETQ. Clones were sequenced by immunoSEQ multiplex PCR, and TCRdb holds only the in-frame ones, with some missing. Its table records some 39,000 clones. For this clone: Its specificity is unknown. The read ends 3 residues before the CDR3 terminus; that terminus is restored from the germline J gene.

The sequenced material came from blood buffy coat. This sequence originates from a woman between 18 and 70 years old with a cervical HPV16 infection that either progressed to CIN3+ or cleared (not recorded which). The chain links TRBV5-1 to TRBJ2-7; 8 nucleotides match TRBD1. CDR3 amino acids: CASSNDRGEAYEQYF. CDR3 DNA (partial): TGCGCCAGCAGCAATGACAGGGGAGAGGCCTACGAG.